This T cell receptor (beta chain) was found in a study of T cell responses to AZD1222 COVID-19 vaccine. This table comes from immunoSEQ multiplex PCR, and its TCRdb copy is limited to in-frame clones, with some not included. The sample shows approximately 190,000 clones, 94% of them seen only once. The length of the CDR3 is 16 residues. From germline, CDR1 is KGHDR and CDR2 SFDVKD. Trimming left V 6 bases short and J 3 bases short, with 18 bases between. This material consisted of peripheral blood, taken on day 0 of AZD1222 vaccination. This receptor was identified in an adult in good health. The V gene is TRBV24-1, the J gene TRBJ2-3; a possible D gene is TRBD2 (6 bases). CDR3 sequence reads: CATSPRDGAGTDTQYF. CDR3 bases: TGTGCCACCAGTCCTAGGGATGGGGCGGGGACAGATACGCAGTATTTT.